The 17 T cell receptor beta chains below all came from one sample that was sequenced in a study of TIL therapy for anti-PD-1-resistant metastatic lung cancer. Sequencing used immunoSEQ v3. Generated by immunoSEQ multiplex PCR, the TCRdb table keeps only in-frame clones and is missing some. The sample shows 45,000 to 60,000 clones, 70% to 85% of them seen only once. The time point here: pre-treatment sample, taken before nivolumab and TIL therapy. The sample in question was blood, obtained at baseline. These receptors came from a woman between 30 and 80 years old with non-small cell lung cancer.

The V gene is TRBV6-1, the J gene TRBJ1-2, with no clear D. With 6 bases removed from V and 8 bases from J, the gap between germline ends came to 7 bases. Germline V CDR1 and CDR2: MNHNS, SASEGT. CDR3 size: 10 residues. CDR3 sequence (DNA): TGTGCCAGCAGGGAGGAAGGCTACACCTTC. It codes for CASREEGYTF.

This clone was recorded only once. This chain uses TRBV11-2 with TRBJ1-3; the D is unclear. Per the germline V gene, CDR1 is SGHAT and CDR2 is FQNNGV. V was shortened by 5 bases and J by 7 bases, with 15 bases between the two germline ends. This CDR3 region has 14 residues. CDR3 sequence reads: CASSPTRLRNTIYF. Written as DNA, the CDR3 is TGTGCCAGCAGCCCAACCCGGTTACGGAACACCATATATTTT.

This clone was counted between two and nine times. The CDR3 DNA sequence: TGCGCCAGCGCACCCTCCGGTGACTATGGCTACACCTTC. It translates to CASAPSGDYGYTF. The rearrangement links TRBV5-1 to TRBJ1-2; D ambiguous. V was shortened by 7 bases and J by 3 bases, with 13 bases between the two germline ends. In germline, CDR1 is SGHRS, CDR2 YFSETQ. This CDR3 contains 13 residues.

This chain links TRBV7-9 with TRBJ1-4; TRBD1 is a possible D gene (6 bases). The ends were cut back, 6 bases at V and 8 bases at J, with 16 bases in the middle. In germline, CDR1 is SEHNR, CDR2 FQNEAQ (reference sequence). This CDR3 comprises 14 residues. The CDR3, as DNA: TGTGCCAGCAGACCCGGACAGTACTCGGAAAAACTGTTTTTT. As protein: CASRPGQYSEKLFF.

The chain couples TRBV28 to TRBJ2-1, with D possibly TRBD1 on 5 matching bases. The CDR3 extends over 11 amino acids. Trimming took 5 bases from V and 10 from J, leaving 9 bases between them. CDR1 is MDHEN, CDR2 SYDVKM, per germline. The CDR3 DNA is TGTGCCAGCAGTCCCCGGACAGAGCAGTTCTTC. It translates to CASSPRTEQFF. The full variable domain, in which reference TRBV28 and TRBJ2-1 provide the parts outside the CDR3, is DVKVTQSSRYLVKRTGEKVFLECVQDMDHENMFWYRQDPGLGLRLIYFSYDVKMKEKGDIPEGYSVSREKKERFSLILESASTNQTSMYLCASSPRTEQFFGPGTRLTVL.

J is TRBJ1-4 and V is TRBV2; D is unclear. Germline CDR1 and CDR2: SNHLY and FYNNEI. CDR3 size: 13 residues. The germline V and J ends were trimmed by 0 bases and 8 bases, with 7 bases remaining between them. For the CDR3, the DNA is TGTGCCAGCAGTGAAGCGCAGTCCGAAAAACTGTTTTTT. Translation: CASSEAQSEKLFF.

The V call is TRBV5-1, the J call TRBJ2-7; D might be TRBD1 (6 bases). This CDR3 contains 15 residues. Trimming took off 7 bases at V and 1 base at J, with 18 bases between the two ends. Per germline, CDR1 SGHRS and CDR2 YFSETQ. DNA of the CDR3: TGCGCCAGCCAAGGGGACGGGACACAGTCCTACGAGCAGTACTTC. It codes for CASQGDGTQSYEQYF.

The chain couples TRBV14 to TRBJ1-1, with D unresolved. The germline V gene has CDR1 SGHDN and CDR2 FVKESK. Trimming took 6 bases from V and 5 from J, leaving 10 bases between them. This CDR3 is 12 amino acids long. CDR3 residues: CASSFSGTEAFF. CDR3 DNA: TGTGCCAGCAGTTTTTCGGGGACTGAAGCTTTCTTT. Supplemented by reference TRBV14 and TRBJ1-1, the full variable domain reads EAGVTQFPSHSVIEKGQTVTLRCDPISGHDNLYWYRRVMGKEIKFLLHFVKESKQDESGMPNNRFLAERTGGTYSTLKVQPAELEDSGVYFCASSFSGTEAFFGQGTRLTVV.

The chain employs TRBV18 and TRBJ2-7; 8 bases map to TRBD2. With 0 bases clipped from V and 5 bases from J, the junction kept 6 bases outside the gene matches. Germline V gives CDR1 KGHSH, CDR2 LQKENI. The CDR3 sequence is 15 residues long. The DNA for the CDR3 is TGTGCCAGCTCACCACCGAGCGGGAGTACCCACGAGCAGTACTTC. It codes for CASSPPSGSTHEQYF. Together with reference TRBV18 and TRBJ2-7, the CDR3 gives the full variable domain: NAGVMQNPRHLVRRRGQEARLRCSPMKGHSHVYWYRQLPEEGLKFMVYLQKENIIDESGMPKERFSAEFPKEGPSILRIQQVVRGDSAAYFCASSPPSGSTHEQYFGPGTRLTVT.

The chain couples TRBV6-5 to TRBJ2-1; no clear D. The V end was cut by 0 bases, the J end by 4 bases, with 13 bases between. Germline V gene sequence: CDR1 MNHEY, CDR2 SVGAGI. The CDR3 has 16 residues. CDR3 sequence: CASSYSVPSAYNEQFF. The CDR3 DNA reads TGTGCCAGCAGTTACTCGGTTCCGTCCGCATACAATGAGCAGTTCTTC.

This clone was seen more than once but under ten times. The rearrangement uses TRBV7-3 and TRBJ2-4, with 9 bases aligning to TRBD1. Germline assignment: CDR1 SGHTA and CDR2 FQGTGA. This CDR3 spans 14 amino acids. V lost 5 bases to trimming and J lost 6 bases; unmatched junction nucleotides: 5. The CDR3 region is CASSPDRGGNIQYF. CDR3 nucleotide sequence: TGTGCCAGCAGCCCGGACAGGGGCGGAAACATTCAGTACTTC.

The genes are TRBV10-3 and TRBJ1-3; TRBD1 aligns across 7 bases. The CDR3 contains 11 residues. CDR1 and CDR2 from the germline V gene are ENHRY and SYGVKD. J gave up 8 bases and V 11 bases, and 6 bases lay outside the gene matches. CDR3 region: CASRQGHTIYF. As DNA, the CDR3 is TGTGCCTCGAGACAGGGTCACACCATATATTTT.

This CDR3 is CASSAVASGNTIYF. CDR3 in DNA: TGTGCCAGCAGCGCCGTCGCCTCTGGAAACACCATATATTTT. The rearrangement uses TRBV9 and TRBJ1-3, with D unresolved. Germline CDR1 and CDR2: SGDLS and YYNGEE. Trimming took off 3 bases at V and 0 bases at J, with 7 bases between the two ends. This CDR3 comprises 14 residues.

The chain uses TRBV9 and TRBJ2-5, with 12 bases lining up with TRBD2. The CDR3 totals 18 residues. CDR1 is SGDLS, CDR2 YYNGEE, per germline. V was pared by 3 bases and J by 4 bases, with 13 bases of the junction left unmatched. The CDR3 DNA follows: TGTGCCAGCAGCGCGAGACTAGCGGGAGTAGGTCTAGGAGAGACCCAGTACTTC. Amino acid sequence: CASSARLAGVGLGETQYF.

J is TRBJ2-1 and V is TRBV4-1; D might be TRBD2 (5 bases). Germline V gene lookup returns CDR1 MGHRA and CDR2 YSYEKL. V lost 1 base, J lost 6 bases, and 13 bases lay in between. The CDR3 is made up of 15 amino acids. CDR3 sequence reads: CASSQAFQRTNEQFF. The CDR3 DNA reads TGCGCCAGCAGCCAAGCTTTCCAGCGGACCAATGAGCAGTTCTTC.

The CDR3 DNA reads TGCAGCGTGGGCAGGGATAGGGAAAAACTGTTTTTT. As protein: CSVGRDREKLFF. The chain recombines TRBV29-1 with TRBJ1-4, with D possibly being TRBD1 (5 bases). The germline CDR1 and CDR2 sequences are SQVTM and ANQGSEA. The CDR3 sequence is 12 residues long. V lost 6 bases and J lost 8, with 13 bases in between.

For the CDR3, the DNA is TGCAGCGTTGATGTGGGGGCCTACGAGCAGTACTTC. Residues: CSVDVGAYEQYF. This rearrangement joins TRBV29-1 to TRBJ2-7; TRBD1 or TRBD2 may be the D gene (5 bases each). Deletions cut 3 bases from V and 2 bases from J, with 8 bases between. CDR3 length: 12 residues. Per germline, CDR1 SQVTM and CDR2 ANQGSEA.